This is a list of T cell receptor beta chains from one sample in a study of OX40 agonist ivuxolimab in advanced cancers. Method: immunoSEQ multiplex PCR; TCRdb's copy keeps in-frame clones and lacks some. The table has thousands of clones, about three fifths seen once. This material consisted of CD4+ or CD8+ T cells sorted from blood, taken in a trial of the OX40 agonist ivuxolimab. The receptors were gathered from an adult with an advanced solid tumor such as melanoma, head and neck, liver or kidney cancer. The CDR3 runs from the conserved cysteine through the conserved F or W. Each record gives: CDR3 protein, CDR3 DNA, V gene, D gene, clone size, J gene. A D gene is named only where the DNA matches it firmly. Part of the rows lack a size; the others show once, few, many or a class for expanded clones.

CDR3 protein: CASSPDREIHNEQFF
CDR3 DNA: TGTGCCAGCAGTCCGGACAGAGAGATACACAATGAGCAGTTCTTC
V gene: TRBV6-6
D gene: NA
clone size: few
J gene: TRBJ2-1

CDR3 protein: CSASHSNNYGYTF
CDR3 DNA: TGCAGCGCCTCTCACAGTAATAACTATGGCTACACCTTC
V gene: TRBV29-1
D gene: NA
clone size: once
J gene: TRBJ1-2

CDR3 protein: CASSQAGGSGELFF
CDR3 DNA: TGCGCCAGCAGCCAAGCTGGGGGATCCGGGGAGCTGTTTTTT
V gene: TRBV4-1
D gene: NA
clone size: NA
J gene: TRBJ2-2

CDR3 protein: CASSEDKARKETQYF
CDR3 DNA: TGTGCCAGCAGTGAAGATAAAGCCAGAAAGGAGACCCAGTACTTC
V gene: TRBV6-1
D gene: NA
clone size: medium-sized
J gene: TRBJ2-5

CDR3 protein: CASETILGEQYF
CDR3 DNA: TGTGCCAGCGAAACCATACTGGGGGAGCAGTACTTC
V gene: TRBV11-2
D gene: NA
clone size: NA
J gene: TRBJ2-7

CDR3 protein: CASKTRDRSGNTIYF
CDR3 DNA: TGTGCCAGCAAAACTCGGGACAGGTCTGGAAACACCATATATTTT
V gene: TRBV6-1
D gene: TRBD1
clone size: NA
J gene: TRBJ1-3

CDR3 protein: CAISESRGAIYEQYF
CDR3 DNA: TGTGCCATCAGTGAGTCCAGGGGGGCAATATACGAGCAGTACTTC
V gene: TRBV10-3
D gene: NA
clone size: medium-sized
J gene: TRBJ2-7

CDR3 protein: CASSLGLGRGTDTQYF
CDR3 DNA: TGTGCCAGCAGTTTGGGATTGGGGCGGGGCACAGATACGCAGTATTTT
V gene: TRBV28
D gene: NA
clone size: NA
J gene: TRBJ2-3

CDR3 protein: CASSLGVGGYNEQFF
CDR3 DNA: TGTGCCAGCAGCTTAGGGGTAGGGGGGTACAATGAGCAGTTCTTC
V gene: TRBV7-6
D gene: NA
clone size: few
J gene: TRBJ2-1

CDR3 protein: CATSSRDSLNGEQFF
CDR3 DNA: TGTGCCACCAGCAGTAGGGACAGCCTTAACGGTGAGCAGTTCTTC
V gene: TRBV15
D gene: TRBD1
clone size: NA
J gene: TRBJ2-1

CDR3 protein: CASSPGGVDEQFF
CDR3 DNA: TGTGCCAGCAGCCCAGGGGGAGTGGATGAGCAGTTCTTC
V gene: TRBV5-5
D gene: TRBD1
clone size: NA
J gene: TRBJ2-1

CDR3 protein: CASSGLAGGTDTQYF
CDR3 DNA: TGTGCCAGCAGCGGACTAGCGGGAGGTACAGATACGCAGTATTTT
V gene: TRBV6-1
D gene: TRBD2
clone size: few
J gene: TRBJ2-3

CDR3 protein: CASSSDWGGTDTQYF
CDR3 DNA: TGTGCCAGCAGCTCCGACTGGGGGGGCACAGATACGCAGTATTTT
V gene: TRBV9
D gene: NA
clone size: NA
J gene: TRBJ2-3

CDR3 protein: CASSQELVSGRGLF
CDR3 DNA: TGCGCCAGCAGCCAAGAATTGGTTAGCGGCCGCGGTCTCTTC
V gene: TRBV4-1
D gene: NA
clone size: NA
J gene: TRBJ2-1

CDR3 protein: CASSQGGYFGYTF
CDR3 DNA: TGCGCCAGCAGCCAAGGAGGGTACTTTGGCTACACCTTC
V gene: TRBV4-1
D gene: NA
clone size: NA
J gene: TRBJ1-2

CDR3 protein: CASSDPGHNLYGYTF
CDR3 DNA: TGCGCCAGCAGCGACCCGGGACACAACCTCTATGGCTACACCTTC
V gene: TRBV5-1
D gene: NA
clone size: few
J gene: TRBJ1-2

CDR3 protein: CASSQTRDTEAFF
CDR3 DNA: TGCGCCAGCAGCCAAACTCGGGACACTGAAGCTTTCTTT
V gene: TRBV4-1
D gene: NA
clone size: NA
J gene: TRBJ1-1

CDR3 protein: CASSSQGDTEAFF
CDR3 DNA: TGTGCCAGCAGTTCCCAGGGGGACACTGAAGCTTTCTTT
V gene: TRBV21-1
D gene: NA
clone size: NA
J gene: TRBJ1-1

CDR3 protein: CASSQLARSTDTQYF
CDR3 DNA: TGTGCCAGCAGCCAGTTAGCGAGGAGCACAGATACGCAGTATTTT
V gene: TRBV14
D gene: NA
clone size: NA
J gene: TRBJ2-3